In this sample, the clone carrying this T cell receptor beta chain turned up a few times. Per germline, CDR1 SNHLY and CDR2 FYNNEI. Trimming removed 5 bases at V and 0 bases at J, with 10 bases between. The length of the CDR3 is 15 residues. In the authors' methods: Reference gene primers were amplified, and this amplification served to estimate nucleated cell counts. TCRdb's table, derived via immunoSEQ multiplex PCR, lists solely in-frame clones and lacks some. V, J and clone size derive from that table, while D and trimming were established from the DNA sequence. The data contain some 190,000 clones, roughly 83% of them singletons. The sample is drawn from a study of blood T cell repertoires in COVID-19. Study at large: Italy, Spain and the United States were the sources of the convalescent and acute COVID-19 samples.

The study drew participants aged about 18 to 89 years from about two dozen US areas. Clinical histories supplied by participants themselves formed the basis of cohort assignment. The sample consisted of PBMCs or T cells enriched from blood (not recorded which). The TCR comes from a man aged 40-50 years with acute COVID-19. The chain combines TRBV2 with TRBJ1-4, with a weak D call TRBD1 (5 bases). The CDR3 coding sequence is TGTGCCAGCAGTCCTAAAGGGGCAACTAATGAAAAACTGTTTTTT. It translates to CASSPKGATNEKLFF.